The sequence of this T cell receptor (beta chain) was determined in a study of blood T cell repertoires in COVID-19. The germline gives CDR1 KGHSH, CDR2 LQKENI. This CDR3 contains 16 residues. The trim removed 2 bases at V and 6 bases at J, leaving 6 bases unmatched. Only in-frame clones appear in the TCRdb table, and some are missing; sequencing was by immunoSEQ multiplex PCR. The profile covers about 170,000 clones, with approximately 90% appearing a single time and around 1.4% taken by the ten largest. The table lists this clone with a few counts. The chain couples TRBV18 to TRBJ2-3, with 12 bases identical to TRBD2. This sequence originates from a woman aged 45-65 years with acute or convalescent COVID-19. The sequencing input was peripheral blood. CDR3 nucleotide sequence: TGTGCCAGCTCACCAAGACTAGCGGGGGCGGGGGATACGCAGTATTTT. Its protein product is CASSPRLAGAGDTQYF.